Listed here are 11 T cell receptor beta chains from one sample, sequenced in a study of T-cell memory formation after mild COVID-19. TCRdb re-derived calls from the 5' RACE reads in MiXCR, one entry per CDR3 protein. The sample has approximately 290,000 distinct CDR3 sequences; approximately 19% are singletons. Input material: PBMCs or a T cell subset sorted from them (not recorded which). These receptors were collected from a man younger than 30 who had mild COVID-19 (a few samples of this study predate the infection). Cell type and time point are not known.

The chain joins TRBV7-2 to TRBJ2-2; possible D gene TRBD2, 5 bases. This CDR3 has 13 residues. The germline V and J ends were trimmed by 5 bases and 7 bases, with 11 bases remaining between them. Per germline, CDR1 SGHTA and CDR2 FQGNSA. The CDR3 bases are TGTGCCAGCAGCCCCCGGACTTTCGGGGAGCTGTTTTTT. It codes for CASSPRTFGELFF.

In its sample, this clonotype was seen a few times. V gene TRBV4-3 combines with J gene TRBJ2-6; D gene uncertain. The CDR3 contains 17 residues. The V gene lost 1 base and the J gene lost 0 bases, with 10 bases spanning the gap. Germline CDR1 and CDR2: LGHNA and YSLEER. CDR3 residues: CASSQGNSPSGANVLTF. The CDR3 DNA is TGCGCCAGCAGCCAAGGCAACAGTCCCTCTGGGGCCAACGTCCTGACTTTC.

This chain links TRBV19 with TRBJ1-2; D possibly corresponds to TRBD1 (5 bases). The germline CDR1 and CDR2 sequences are LNHDA and SQIVND (reference sequence). Trimming took 5 bases from V and 2 from J, leaving 18 bases between them. The CDR3 loop spans 16 amino acids. This CDR3 is CASSPGATVVNYGYTF. The CDR3 bases are TGTGCCAGTAGTCCGGGCGCGACAGTCGTAAACTATGGCTACACCTTC.

This chain links TRBV6-5 with TRBJ2-5, with D uncertain. The V gene's germline CDR1 is MNHEY and CDR2 SVGAGI. This CDR3 spans 13 amino acids. Trimming removed 2 bases from V and 6 bases from J, with 10 bases in between. This CDR3 is CASSYRRGKTQYF. CDR3 DNA sequence: TGTGCCAGCAGTTACCGGCGCGGAAAGACCCAGTACTTC.

This rearrangement joins TRBV19 to TRBJ1-2; no firm D call. CDR3 length: 12 amino acids. With 4 bases removed from V and 5 bases from J, the gap between germline ends came to 8 bases. The V gene's germline CDR1 is LNHDA and CDR2 SQIVND (reference sequence). CDR3: CASSNAGYGYTF. The CDR3 nucleotides read TGTGCCAGTAGTAATGCGGGTTATGGCTACACCTTC.

This clonotype has more than one count but fewer than ten. The chain has TRBV5-1 and TRBJ2-1, with TRBD2 matching over 11 bases. This CDR3 spans 17 amino acids. Germline assignment: CDR1 SGHRS and CDR2 YFSETQ. With V trimmed by 0 bases and J by 10 bases, 12 bases remained unmatched. The CDR3 coding sequence is TGCGCCAGCAGCTTGGCTAATAGCGGGGGGGCCCTGCTCGAGCAGTTCTTC. Its translation: CASSLANSGGALLEQFF.

This clonotype was counted a few times. This chain connects TRBV7-6 to TRBJ2-7; D uncertain. The ends were cut back, 0 bases at V and 3 bases at J, with 12 bases in the middle. The CDR3 runs 15 residues. Per germline, CDR1 SGHVS and CDR2 FNYEAQ. Here the CDR3 DNA reads TGTGCCAGCAGCTTAGCGACCGGGTCGGTCTACGAGCAGTACTTC. It specifies CASSLATGSVYEQYF.

This clonotype has more than one count but fewer than ten. The genes are TRBV7-9 and TRBJ2-5, with a possible D match to TRBD1 (5 bases). The V end was cut by 3 bases, the J end by 0 bases, with 8 bases between. Germline values: CDR1 SEHNR, CDR2 FQNEAQ (reference sequence). The CDR3 spans 14 residues. CDR3 DNA sequence: TGTGCCAGCAGCTTCGCAGGGTACCAAGAGACCCAGTACTTC. It is translated as CASSFAGYQETQYF.

There are a few counts of this clonotype. The chain joins TRBV20-1 to TRBJ2-1; D call uncertain. V lost 3 bases to trimming and J lost 8 bases, with 14 bases between them. Germline values: CDR1 DFQATT, CDR2 SNEGSKA (reference sequence). This CDR3 contains 13 residues. The chain's CDR3 is CSASTLLGDEQFF. The CDR3 DNA follows: TGCAGTGCTAGTACGTTATTGGGTGATGAGCAGTTCTTC.

This clonotype was detected only a few times. This chain connects TRBV3-1 to TRBJ2-7; the match to TRBD1 covers 8 bases. Germline V gives CDR1 LGHDT, CDR2 YNNKEL (reference sequence). V lost 7 bases and J lost 3; bases outside the gene matches: 14. CDR3 length equals 16 residues. CDR3 amino acids: CASNQEFNRGFYEQYV. For the CDR3, the DNA is TGTGCCAGCAATCAGGAGTTCAACAGGGGGTTCTACGAGCAGTACGTC.

This clonotype has a handful of counts. The genes are TRBV7-2 and TRBJ1-1; tentatively, D is TRBD1 (6 bases). Looked up from germline, CDR1 is SGHTA and CDR2 is FQGNSA. The length of the CDR3 is 13 residues. V was cut by 3 bases and J by 3 bases, with 8 bases left in between. The CDR3 DNA follows: TGTGCCAGCAGCTTTAACAGGGACACTGAAGCTTTCTTT. Encoded protein: CASSFNRDTEAFF.